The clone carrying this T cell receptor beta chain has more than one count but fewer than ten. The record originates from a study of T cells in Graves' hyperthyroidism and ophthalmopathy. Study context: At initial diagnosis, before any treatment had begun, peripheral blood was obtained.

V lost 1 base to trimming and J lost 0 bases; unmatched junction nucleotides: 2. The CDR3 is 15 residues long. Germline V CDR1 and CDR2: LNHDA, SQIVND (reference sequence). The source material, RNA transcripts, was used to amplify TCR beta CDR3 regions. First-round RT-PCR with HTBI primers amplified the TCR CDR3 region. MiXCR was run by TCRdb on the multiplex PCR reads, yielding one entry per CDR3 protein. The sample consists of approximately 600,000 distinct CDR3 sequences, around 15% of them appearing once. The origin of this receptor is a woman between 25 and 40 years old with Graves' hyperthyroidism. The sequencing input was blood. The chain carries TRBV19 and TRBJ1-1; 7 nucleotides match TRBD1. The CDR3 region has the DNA TGTGCCAGTAGTATAGCCGGGACAGTGAACACTGAAGCTTTCTTT. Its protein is CASSIAGTVNTEAFF.